This is a list of T cell receptor beta chains from one sample in a study of early T cells in non-severe SARS-CoV-2 infection. TCRdb analysed the 5' RACE reads with MiXCR anew, one entry per CDR3 protein. The sample records around 64,000 distinct CDR3 sequences, over 9.5% being singletons. The sample taken for sequencing was whole blood. The receptors were gathered from an adult who was a healthcare worker with PCR-confirmed SARS-CoV-2 infection or an uninfected control (not recorded which). The CDR3 runs from the conserved cysteine through the conserved F or W. D genes are given only for firm matches. Clone sizes are given selectively: once, few, many, or a class where the clone is expanded.

d_gene	v_gene	j_gene	abundance	CDR3nt	CDR3aa
TRBD1	TRBV20-1	TRBJ2-7	-	TGCAGTGCTAGTTCGATTCCGGGACAGGACCTCCTCGAGCAGTACTTC	CSASSIPGQDLLEQYF
-	TRBV12-3/TRBV12-4	TRBJ2-7	-	TGTGCCAGCAGCCCGGGACTCTCCTACGAGCAGTACTTC	CASSPGLSYEQYF
TRBD2	TRBV5-6	TRBJ2-7	few	TGTGCCAGCAGCCCCGGACTAGCGGGGGGGAAGTCCTACGAGCAGTACTTC	CASSPGLAGGKSYEQYF
-	TRBV3-1	TRBJ1-1	few	TGTGCCAGCAGCTCTCCAGGGAGGCGGAACACTGAAGCTTTCTTT	CASSSPGRRNTEAFF
-	TRBV18	TRBJ2-2	many	TGTGCCAGCTCACCTTTAGGAGCGGGCGAAACCGGGGAGCTGTTTTTT	CASSPLGAGETGELFF
TRBD2	TRBV6-2/TRBV6-3	TRBJ2-7	few	TGTGCCAGCACTCCGGGACTAGCGGCCTACGAGCAGTACTTC	CASTPGLAAYEQYF
-	TRBV24-1	TRBJ2-3	many	TGTGCCACCAGTCAGACAGGTCTTAGCACAGATACGCAGTATTTT	CATSQTGLSTDTQYF
TRBD2	TRBV7-2	TRBJ2-1	-	TGTGCCAGCAGCTTAGTTGTCACTAGCGGGAGAAATGAGCAGTTCTTC	CASSLVVTSGRNEQFF
-	TRBV10-3	TRBJ1-3	-	TGTGCCATCACACAGGGTCAGAGCTCTGGAAACACCATATATTTT	CAITQGQSSGNTIYF
TRBD1	TRBV20-1	TRBJ1-1	many	TGCAGTGCTAGAGACCTTAGGACAGGGGGCGATGAAGCTTTCTTT	CSARDLRTGGDEAFF
-	TRBV9	TRBJ2-2	many	TGTGCCAGCAGCGCCAACACGAACACCGGGGAGCTGTTTTTT	CASSANTNTGELFF
-	TRBV5-1	TRBJ1-3	many	TGCGCCAGCAGCTTGGGAGCCTTCGGAAACACCATATATTTT	CASSLGAFGNTIYF
-	TRBV5-6	TRBJ1-2	few	TGTGCCAGCAGCTGGGAAGGCTATGGCTACACCTTC	CASSWEGYGYTF
-	TRBV6-6	TRBJ2-1	many	TGTGCCAGCAGTTCCCTTTTGGGGGAGGCTTACAATGAGCAGTTCTTC	CASSSLLGEAYNEQFF
TRBD1	TRBV10-3	TRBJ2-5	few	TGTGCCATCAGTGGCGGCAGGGGGACCGAAGAGACCCAGTACTTC	CAISGGRGTEETQYF
-	TRBV6-5	TRBJ1-5	once	TGTGCCAGCAGTTACGGCAATCAGCCCCAGCATTTT	CASSYGNQPQHF
-	TRBV18	TRBJ1-6	-	TGTGCCAGCTCACCGTCCGCAGACAGGAATTCACCCCTCCACTTT	CASSPSADRNSPLHF
-	TRBV29-1	TRBJ1-1	-	TGCAGCGTTTCTACTTGGACTGAAGCTTTCTTT	CSVSTWTEAFF
-	TRBV7-9	TRBJ1-1	few	TGTGCCAGCAGCACCCGTAACACTGAAGCTTTCTTT	CASSTRNTEAFF
-	TRBV6-4	TRBJ1-1	-	TGTGCCAGCAGTGACCAAGGGGGCACTGAAGCTTTCTTT	CASSDQGGTEAFF
-	TRBV3-1	TRBJ2-3	-	TGTGCCAGCAGCCGCACCTTTAGCGGAACTAGCACAGATACGCAGTATTTT	CASSRTFSGTSTDTQYF
-	TRBV30	TRBJ1-3	many	TGTGCCTGGAGTGTACGGGGGGTACGAGGAAACACCATATATTTT	CAWSVRGVRGNTIYF
-	TRBV6-2/TRBV6-3	TRBJ2-7	-	TGTGCCAGCAGTTACAGCTGGGTCCTCGGGTACGAGCAGTACTTC	CASSYSWVLGYEQYF
-	TRBV7-9	TRBJ1-4	few	TGTGCCAGCAGCTTAGATGCTCTTAATGAAAAACTGTTTTTT	CASSLDALNEKLFF
-	TRBV11-2	TRBJ2-7	few	TGTGCCAGCAGTTTGGCTAGCGCGACCTACGAGCAGTACTTC	CASSLASATYEQYF
TRBD1	TRBV7-9	TRBJ2-7	many	TGTGCCAGCAGCTTAAGGACAGGGCTATCCTACGAGCAGTACTTC	CASSLRTGLSYEQYF
TRBD2	TRBV29-1	TRBJ2-1	-	TGCAGCGTTGAGGGGCTAGCGGGGGCCACCAAGAGCTTC	CSVEGLAGATKSF
-	TRBV20-1	TRBJ2-1	many	TGCAGTGCTAGTAGTTTTGGCCTGAGCTCCTACAATGAGCAGTTCTTC	CSASSFGLSSYNEQFF
-	TRBV5-1	TRBJ1-1	-	TGCGCCAGCAGCTTACAGGTTGGGACTGAAGCTTTCTTT	CASSLQVGTEAFF
-	TRBV6-5	TRBJ2-1	-	TGTGCCAGCAGCCATAGTTTGGGCGAGCAGTTCTTC	CASSHSLGEQFF
-	TRBV20-1	TRBJ2-1	few	TGCAGTGCTAGAGACCTCCCGAGCCGCTCCTACAATGAGCAGTTCTTC	CSARDLPSRSYNEQFF
-	TRBV9	TRBJ2-1	many	TGTGCCAGCAGCGTAGCGGGCGGCTATGAGCAGTTCTTC	CASSVAGGYEQFF
-	TRBV20-1	TRBJ2-3	-	TGCAGTGCTAGAGATGTAGAGGGGTCCGAAATGGAGCAGTATTTT	CSARDVEGSEMEQYF
TRBD1	TRBV28	TRBJ2-5	few	TGTGCCAGCAGCAACTTTAGGGGGCCTCCAGAGACCCAGTACTTC	CASSNFRGPPETQYF
TRBD2	TRBV5-1	TRBJ2-2	many	TGCGCCAGCAGCCGGTCTAGCGGGAGTAACACCGGGGAGCTGTTTTTT	CASSRSSGSNTGELFF
-	TRBV7-3	TRBJ2-2	few	TGTGCCAGCAGCCCCCGGGGAACCGGGGAGCTGTTTTTT	CASSPRGTGELFF
-	TRBV7-3	TRBJ2-1	many	TGTGCCAGCAGCTTATTGGGCGGGCTCCATAGCTCCTACAATGAGCAGTTCTTC	CASSLLGGLHSSYNEQFF
TRBD1	TRBV5-1	TRBJ2-7	few	TGCGCCAGCAGCTGGGGACAGCCTGCCTACGAGCAGTACTTC	CASSWGQPAYEQYF
-	TRBV24-1	TRBJ2-1	-	TGTGCCACCAGTGATCGCAGGGGTGCGTCCTACAATGAGCAGTTCTTC	CATSDRRGASYNEQFF
TRBD2	TRBV20-1	TRBJ2-5	few	TGCAGTGCTAGGAACGGACTAGCGGGGGGCCGCCGACACCAAGAGACCCAGTACTTC	CSARNGLAGGRRHQETQYF
-	TRBV4-3	TRBJ2-7	-	TGCGCCAGCAGCCAAGAAGTGAGCTACGAGCAGTACTTC	CASSQEVSYEQYF
-	TRBV28	TRBJ2-1	many	TGTGCCAGCAGGGAATTGTGGGTTAATGAGCAGTTCTTC	CASRELWVNEQFF
-	TRBV2	TRBJ1-6	-	TGTGCCAGCATTCAGTGGGAGAATTCACCCCTCCACTTT	CASIQWENSPLHF
-	TRBV14	TRBJ2-5	many	TGTGCCAGCAGCCAAGTGTCGGCGGCACAAGAGACCCAGTACTTC	CASSQVSAAQETQYF